These 6 T cell receptor beta chains came from one sample sequenced in a study of blood T cell repertoires in COVID-19. This table comes from immunoSEQ multiplex PCR, and its TCRdb copy is limited to in-frame clones, with some not included. In the table there are hundreds of thousands of clones, more than 70% of which are singletons. The sample consisted of peripheral blood. The receptors come from a woman in her seventies with COVID-19, enrolled during active disease.

This clone occurred once. This chain joins TRBV28 and TRBJ1-5, with D possibly TRBD1 on 6 matching bases. CDR1 is MDHEN, CDR2 SYDVKM, per germline. The CDR3 runs to 14 residues. Trimming shortened V by 6 bases and J by 7 bases, and 16 bases separated the two germline ends. CDR3 amino acids: CASRIPLGQQPQHF. The CDR3 coding sequence is TGTGCCAGCAGGATACCCCTGGGACAACAGCCCCAGCATTTT. The full variable domain, rest sourced from reference TRBV28 and TRBJ1-5, is DVKVTQSSRYLVKRTGEKVFLECVQDMDHENMFWYRQDPGLGLRLIYFSYDVKMKEKGDIPEGYSVSREKKERFSLILESASTNQTSMYLCASRIPLGQQPQHFGDGTRLSIL.

The V and J genes are TRBV21-1 and TRBJ2-3; TRBD1, the table's D call, was not compared with the DNA. TRBV21-1 is deemed a pseudogene. The CDR3 is made up of 16 amino acids. CDR3 amino acids: CASSKKGTGWADTQYF. Here the CDR3 DNA reads TGTGCCAGCAGCAAAAAGGGTACAGGGTGGGCAGATACGCAGTATTTT.

The genes are TRBV3-1 (or the pseudogene TRBV3-2) and TRBJ1-2; possible D gene TRBD1, 6 bases. CDR1 is LGHDT, CDR2 YNNKEL, per germline (reference sequence). The V end was cut by 0 bases, the J end by 4 bases, with 15 bases between. CDR3 length: 16 residues. CDR3 protein: CASSQDRRGGPYGYTF. In nucleotides, the CDR3 is TGTGCCAGCAGCCAAGATCGTAGGGGGGGCCCCTATGGCTACACCTTC.

The rearrangement joins TRBV7-2 to TRBJ2-7; possible D gene TRBD1, 5 bases. CDR1 and CDR2 (germline): SGHTA, FQGNSA. The CDR3 is 13 amino acids. V shed 5 bases and J shed 2 bases, with 10 bases lying between them. The CDR3, as DNA: TGTGCCAGCAGCCCCCGACAGACCTACGAGCAGTACTTC. The encoded protein is CASSPRQTYEQYF.

The chain is built from TRBV24-1 and TRBJ1-4; 7 bases are shared with TRBD1. With V trimmed by 4 bases and J by 8 bases, 9 bases remained unmatched. Germline-derived CDR1 and CDR2 are KGHDR and SFDVKD. This CDR3 is built from 15 residues. The CDR3, as DNA: TGTGCCACCAGTGACAAAAAGGCGGACAGGGAAAAACTGTTTTTT. It codes for CATSDKKADREKLFF.

Note on this clone: A read error is possible here, since a much larger clone lies one base away. The V call is TRBV12-3 or TRBV12-4, the J call TRBJ1-5; D uncertain. V was shortened by 2 bases and J by 6 bases, with 5 bases between the two germline ends. This CDR3 is built from 12 residues. CDR3 coding DNA: TGTGCCAGCAGTTTACTGAGTCAGCCCCAGCATTTT. The encoded protein is CASSLLSQPQHF.